The sample holds a few counts of the clone carrying this T cell receptor beta chain. Antigen unknown. Time point meaning: sample taken at primary tumor resection. Tumor, nontumor lung or frozen PBMC supplied whole RNA, sequenced without sorting. This record belongs to a study of spatial heterogeneity in lung cancer. Study findings and constraints: TCRs found ubiquitously expanded in tumor appeared in blood more at resection than at follow-up.

Each CDR3 protein gets one entry after TCRdb re-called the 5' RACE reads with MiXCR. The sample records around 92,000 distinct CDR3 sequences, about 12% being singletons. This CDR3 comprises 13 residues. V was shortened by 8 bases and J by 0 bases, with 8 bases between the two germline ends. The gene calls are TRBV12-3 or TRBV12-4 and TRBJ1-3; unclear D gene. The sequences come from PBMCs, collected at surgery. The TCR originated in a male donor with early-stage non-small cell lung cancer. CDR3 in amino acids: CASRLYSGNTIYF. CDR3 DNA sequence: TGTGCCAGCCGCCTTTACTCTGGAAACACCATATATTTT.